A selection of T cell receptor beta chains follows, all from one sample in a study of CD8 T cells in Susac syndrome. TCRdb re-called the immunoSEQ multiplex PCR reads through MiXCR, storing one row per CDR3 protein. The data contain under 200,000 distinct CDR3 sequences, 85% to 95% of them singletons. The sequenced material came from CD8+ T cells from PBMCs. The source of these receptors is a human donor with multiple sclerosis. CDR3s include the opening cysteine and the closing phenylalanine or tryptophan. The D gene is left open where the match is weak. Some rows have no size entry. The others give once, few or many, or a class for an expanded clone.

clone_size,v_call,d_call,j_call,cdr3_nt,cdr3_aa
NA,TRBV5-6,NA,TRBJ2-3,TGTGCCAGCAGCTCCGCCTCGTGGGGCCAAGATACGCAGTATTTT,CASSSASWGQDTQYF
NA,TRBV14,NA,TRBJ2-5,TGTGCCAGCAGCCAAGAAACGCCGGGAGCTCAAGAGACCCAGTACTTC,CASSQETPGAQETQYF
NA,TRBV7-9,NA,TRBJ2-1,TGTGCCAGCAGCTTAGTAACTAAAGAGGATGAGCAGTTCTTC,CASSLVTKEDEQFF
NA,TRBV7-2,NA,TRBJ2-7,TGTGCCAGCAGCCCCTCCCCGTACGAGCAGTACTTC,CASSPSPYEQYF
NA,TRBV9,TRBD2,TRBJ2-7,TGTGCCAGCAGCGTAGGGCGAGTAGCGGGTTCCTACGAGCAGTACTTC,CASSVGRVAGSYEQYF
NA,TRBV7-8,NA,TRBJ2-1,TGTGCCAGCAGCTTAGGATTGGGTGGGGGGACCTACAATGAGCAGTTCTTC,CASSLGLGGGTYNEQFF
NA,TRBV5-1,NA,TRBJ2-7,TGCGCCAGCAATGGGGGTATGTCCTACGAGCAGTACTTC,CASNGGMSYEQYF
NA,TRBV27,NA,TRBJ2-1,TGTGCCAGCAGTTTCCGCGCCGGTCGTGAGCAGTTCTTC,CASSFRAGREQFF
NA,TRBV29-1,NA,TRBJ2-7,TGCAGCGTCGGGACAATCTACGAGCAGTACTTC,CSVGTIYEQYF
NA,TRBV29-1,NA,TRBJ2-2,TGCAGCGTTCGTATAGGGGTCCAGGGCGCCACCGGGGAGCTGTTTTTT,CSVRIGVQGATGELFF
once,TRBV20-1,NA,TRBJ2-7,TGCAGCGCGCCGGCCCGGGTTGGAGGTCCCTACGAGCAGTACTTC,CSAPARVGGPYEQYF
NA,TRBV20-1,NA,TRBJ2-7,TGCAATGCTAGTTTCCAGAGCTCCTACGAGCAGTACTTC,CNASFQSSYEQYF
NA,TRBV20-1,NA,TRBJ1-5,TGCAGTGCTAGAGGCAAGGGAGGGAGCAATCAGCCCCAGCATTTT,CSARGKGGSNQPQHF
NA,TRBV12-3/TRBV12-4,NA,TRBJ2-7,TGTGCCAGCAGTTTACAGGATCTCTACGAGCAGTACTTC,CASSLQDLYEQYF
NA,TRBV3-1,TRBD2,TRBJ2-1,TGTGCCAGCAGCCAAGGTCCTAGCGGGCCCGAGAGCTCCTACAATGAGCAGTTCTTC,CASSQGPSGPESSYNEQFF
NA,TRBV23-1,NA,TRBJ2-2,TGCGCCAGCAGTCAAGCGGGGCAGGCGACGAGCACCGGGGAGCTGTTTTTT,CASSQAGQATSTGELFF
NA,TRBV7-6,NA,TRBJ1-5,TGTGCCAGCAGCTTAGGGGCCAGGTGGCAGCCCCAGCATTTT,CASSLGARWQPQHF
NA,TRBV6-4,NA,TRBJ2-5,TGTGCCAGCAGCCCCTCGTGGGAGACCCAGTACTTC,CASSPSWETQYF
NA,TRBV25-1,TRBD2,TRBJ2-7,TGTGCCAGCAGTGAATATCGGGGGGGAGCAGGCGAGCAGTACTTC,CASSEYRGGAGEQYF
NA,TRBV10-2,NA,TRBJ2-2,TGCGCCAGCAGTGAGACCTGGATGCCCGGGGAGCTGTTTTTT,CASSETWMPGELFF
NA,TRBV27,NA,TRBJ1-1,TGTGCCAGCAGTCACAACAGGGACCCCCGCCGGGCGGTTTTCTTT,CASSHNRDPRRAVFF
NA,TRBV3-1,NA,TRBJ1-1,TGTGCCAGCAGCCAAGATTGGGGGGCTAGGACTGAAGCTTTCTTT,CASSQDWGARTEAFF
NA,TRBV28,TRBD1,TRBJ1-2,TGTGCCAGCAGAGGGACAGGGAGGCTTGGGGGCTACACCTTC,CASRGTGRLGGYTF
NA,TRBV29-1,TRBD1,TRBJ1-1,TGCAGCGTCATCTATGACAGGGCTGGAGCTGAAGCTTTCTTT,CSVIYDRAGAEAFF
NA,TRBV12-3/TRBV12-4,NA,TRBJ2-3,TGTGCCAGCGGGATATGGCGGCGGGATACGCAGTATTTT,CASGIWRRDTQYF
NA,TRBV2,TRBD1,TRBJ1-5,TGTGCCAGCAGCCCAAGACAGGGGGCCGATCAGCCCCAGCATTTT,CASSPRQGADQPQHF
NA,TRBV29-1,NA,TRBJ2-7,TGCAGCGTTGTCGGAGGGCGGTCCTACGAGCAGTACTTC,CSVVGGRSYEQYF
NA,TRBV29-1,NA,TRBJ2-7,TGCAGCGTTCTGACTTCCTACGAGCAGTACTTC,CSVLTSYEQYF
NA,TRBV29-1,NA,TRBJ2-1,TGCAGCGTTGGAGGAGATTACAATGAGCAGTTCTTC,CSVGGDYNEQFF
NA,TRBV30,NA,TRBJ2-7,TGTGCCTGGAGTGTAGCAGGGATCGGGGACGAGCAGTACTTC,CAWSVAGIGDEQYF
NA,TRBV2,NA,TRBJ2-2,TGTGCCAGCAGTGAATCTGGAAACACCGGGGAGCTGTTTTTT,CASSESGNTGELFF
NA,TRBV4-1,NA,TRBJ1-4,TGCGCCAGCAGCCAAGCTGGGACGAACAATGAAAAACTGTTTTTT,CASSQAGTNNEKLFF
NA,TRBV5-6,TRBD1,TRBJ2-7,TGTGCCAGCAGCTCACCGCCGACAGGGACCTACGAGCAGTACTTC,CASSSPPTGTYEQYF